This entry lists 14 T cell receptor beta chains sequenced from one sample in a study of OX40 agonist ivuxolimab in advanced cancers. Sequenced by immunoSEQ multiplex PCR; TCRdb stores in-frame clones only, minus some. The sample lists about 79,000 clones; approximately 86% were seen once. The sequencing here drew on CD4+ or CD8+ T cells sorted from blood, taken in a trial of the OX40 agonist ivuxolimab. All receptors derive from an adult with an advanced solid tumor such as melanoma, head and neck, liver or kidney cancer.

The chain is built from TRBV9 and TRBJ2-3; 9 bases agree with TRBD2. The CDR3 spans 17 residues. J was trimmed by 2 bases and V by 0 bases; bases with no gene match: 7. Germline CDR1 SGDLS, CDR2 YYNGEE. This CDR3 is CASSVGSSGTVTDTQYF. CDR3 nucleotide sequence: TGTGCCAGCAGCGTAGGATCTAGCGGGACCGTCACAGATACGCAGTATTTT.

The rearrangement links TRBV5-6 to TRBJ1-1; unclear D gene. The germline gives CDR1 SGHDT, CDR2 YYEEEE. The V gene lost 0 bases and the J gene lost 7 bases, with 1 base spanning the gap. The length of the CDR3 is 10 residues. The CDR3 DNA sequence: TGTGCCAGCAGCTTGGTTGAAGCTTTCTTT. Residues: CASSLVEAFF.

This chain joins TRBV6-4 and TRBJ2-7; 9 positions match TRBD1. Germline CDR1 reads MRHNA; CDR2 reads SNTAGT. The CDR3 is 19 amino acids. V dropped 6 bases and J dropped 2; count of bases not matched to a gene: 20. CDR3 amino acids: CASRAGDRVTTSPTYEQYF. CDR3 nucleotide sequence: TGTGCCAGCAGGGCGGGGGACAGGGTTACCACTAGCCCAACCTACGAGCAGTACTTC.

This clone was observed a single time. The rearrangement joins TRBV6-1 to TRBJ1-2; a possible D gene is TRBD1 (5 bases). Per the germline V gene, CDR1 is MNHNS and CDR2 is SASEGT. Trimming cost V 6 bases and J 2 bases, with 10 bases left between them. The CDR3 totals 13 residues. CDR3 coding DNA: TGTGCCAGCAGATGGGACGGAAACTATGGCTACACCTTC. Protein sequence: CASRWDGNYGYTF.

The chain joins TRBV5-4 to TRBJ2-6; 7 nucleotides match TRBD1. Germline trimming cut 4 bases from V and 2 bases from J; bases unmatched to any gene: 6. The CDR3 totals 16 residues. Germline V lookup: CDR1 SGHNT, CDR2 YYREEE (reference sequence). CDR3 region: CASSPFDRAGANVLTF. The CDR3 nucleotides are TGTGCCAGCAGCCCTTTCGACAGGGCTGGGGCCAACGTCCTGACTTTC.

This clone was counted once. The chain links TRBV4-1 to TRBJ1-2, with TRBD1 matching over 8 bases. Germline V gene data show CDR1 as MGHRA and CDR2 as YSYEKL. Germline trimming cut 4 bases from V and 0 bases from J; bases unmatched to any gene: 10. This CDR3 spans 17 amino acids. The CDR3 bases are TGCGCCAGCAGCCGTCCCGGGACAGGACGAGCTAACTATGGCTACACCTTC. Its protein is CASSRPGTGRANYGYTF.

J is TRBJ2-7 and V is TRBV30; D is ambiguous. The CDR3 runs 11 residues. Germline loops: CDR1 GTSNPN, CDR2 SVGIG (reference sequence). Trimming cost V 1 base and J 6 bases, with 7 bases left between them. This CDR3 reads CAWSAVGEQYF. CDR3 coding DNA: TGTGCCTGGAGTGCCGTCGGCGAGCAGTACTTC.

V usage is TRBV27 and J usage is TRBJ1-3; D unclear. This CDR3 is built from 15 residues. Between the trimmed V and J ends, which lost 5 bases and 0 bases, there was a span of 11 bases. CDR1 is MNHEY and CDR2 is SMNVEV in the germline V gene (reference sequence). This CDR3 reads CASSQAPGSGNTIYF. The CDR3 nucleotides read TGTGCCAGCAGTCAGGCCCCCGGCTCTGGAAACACCATATATTTT.

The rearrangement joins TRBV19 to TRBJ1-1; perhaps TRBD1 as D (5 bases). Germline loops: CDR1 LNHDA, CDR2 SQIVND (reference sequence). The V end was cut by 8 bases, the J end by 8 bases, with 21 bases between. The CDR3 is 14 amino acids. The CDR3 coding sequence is TGTGCCAGTTGGACGACCTTGGGACGGCAGGAAGCTTTCTTT. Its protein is CASWTTLGRQEAFF.

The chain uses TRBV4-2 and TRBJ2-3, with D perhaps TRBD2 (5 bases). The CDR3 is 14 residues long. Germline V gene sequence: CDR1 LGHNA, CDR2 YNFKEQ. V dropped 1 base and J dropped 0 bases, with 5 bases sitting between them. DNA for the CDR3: TGTGCCAGCAGCCAAGGGACTAGCACAGATACGCAGTATTTT. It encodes CASSQGTSTDTQYF.

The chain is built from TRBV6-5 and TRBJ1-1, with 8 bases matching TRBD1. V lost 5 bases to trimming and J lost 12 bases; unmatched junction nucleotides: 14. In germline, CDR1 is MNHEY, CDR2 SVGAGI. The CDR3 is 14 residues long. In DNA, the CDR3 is TGTGCCAGCAGTCCAGGGGGCTCGGTTTACTTTTCTTTCTTT. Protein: CASSPGGSVYFSFF.

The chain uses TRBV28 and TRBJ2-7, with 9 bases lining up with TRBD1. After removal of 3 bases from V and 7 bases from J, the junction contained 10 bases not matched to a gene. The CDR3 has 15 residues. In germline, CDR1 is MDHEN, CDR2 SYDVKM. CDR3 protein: CASSFRDRGKSEQYF. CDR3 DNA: TGTGCCAGCAGTTTTCGCGACAGGGGGAAATCGGAGCAGTACTTC.

CDR3 sequence: CASTARVGDWQSSGNTIYF. The CDR3 nucleotides are TGTGCCAGTACCGCTCGGGTCGGGGATTGGCAAAGCTCTGGAAACACCATATATTTT. J is TRBJ1-3 and V is TRBV19; D remains unclear. The V and J ends lost 7 bases and 0 bases respectively, with 25 bases between them. Per the germline V gene, CDR1 is LNHDA and CDR2 is SQIVND (reference sequence). CDR3 length equals 19 residues.

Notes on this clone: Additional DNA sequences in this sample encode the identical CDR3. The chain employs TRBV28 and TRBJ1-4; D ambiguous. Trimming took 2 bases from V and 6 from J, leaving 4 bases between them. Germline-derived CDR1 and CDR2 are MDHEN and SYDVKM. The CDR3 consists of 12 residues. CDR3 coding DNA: TGTGCCAGCAGTTTAGTGGATGAAAAACTGTTTTTT. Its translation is CASSLVDEKLFF.